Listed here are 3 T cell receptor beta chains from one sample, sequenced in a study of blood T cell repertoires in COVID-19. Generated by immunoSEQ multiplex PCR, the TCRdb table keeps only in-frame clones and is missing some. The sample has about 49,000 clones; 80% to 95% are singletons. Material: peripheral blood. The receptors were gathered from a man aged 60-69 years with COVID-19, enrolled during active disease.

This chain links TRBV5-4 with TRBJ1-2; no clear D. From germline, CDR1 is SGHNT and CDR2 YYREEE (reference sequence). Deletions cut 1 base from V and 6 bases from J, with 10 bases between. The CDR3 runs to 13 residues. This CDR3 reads CASSLPTGDGYTF. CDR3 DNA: TGTGCCAGCAGCTTGCCAACCGGGGATGGCTACACCTTC.

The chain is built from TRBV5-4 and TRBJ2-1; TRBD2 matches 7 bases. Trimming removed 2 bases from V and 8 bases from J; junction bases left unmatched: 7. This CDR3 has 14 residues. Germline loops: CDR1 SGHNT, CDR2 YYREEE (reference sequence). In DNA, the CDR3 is TGTGCCAGCAGCTTAACTAGCGTTCGGGATGAGCAGTTCTTC. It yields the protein CASSLTSVRDEQFF.

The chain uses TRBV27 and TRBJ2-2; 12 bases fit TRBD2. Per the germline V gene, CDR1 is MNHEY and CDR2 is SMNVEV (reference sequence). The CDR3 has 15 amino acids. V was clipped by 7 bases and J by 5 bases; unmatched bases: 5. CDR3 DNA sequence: TGTGCCAGCACTAGCGGGGGGGCGAGAACCGGGGAGCTGTTTTTT. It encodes CASTSGGARTGELFF.